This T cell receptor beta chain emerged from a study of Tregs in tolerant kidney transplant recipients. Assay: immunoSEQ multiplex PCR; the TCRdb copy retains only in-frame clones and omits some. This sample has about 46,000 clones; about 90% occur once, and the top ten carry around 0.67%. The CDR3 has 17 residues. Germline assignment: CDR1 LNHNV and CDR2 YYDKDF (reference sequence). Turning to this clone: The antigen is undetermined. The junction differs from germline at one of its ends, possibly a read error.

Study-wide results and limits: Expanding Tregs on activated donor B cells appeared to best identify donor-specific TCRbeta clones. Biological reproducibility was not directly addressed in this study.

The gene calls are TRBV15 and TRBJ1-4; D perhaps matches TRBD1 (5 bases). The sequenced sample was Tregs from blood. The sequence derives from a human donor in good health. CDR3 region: CATSRGGAGGNNEELFF. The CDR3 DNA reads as TGTGCCACCAGCAGAGGCGGGGCCGGAGGAAATAATGAAGAACTGTTTTTT.